This entry lists 26 T cell receptor beta chains sequenced from one sample in a study of blood T cell repertoires in COVID-19. Assay: immunoSEQ multiplex PCR; the TCRdb copy retains only in-frame clones and omits some. The data show about 200,000 clones, approximately 89% seen once. The sample consisted of PBMCs or T cells enriched from blood (not recorded which). The receptor source for this set is a woman aged 30 to 39 with acute COVID-19.

The rearrangement joins TRBV10-2 to TRBJ2-5; TRBD2 matches at 14 bases. V gave up 6 bases and J gave up 4 bases; unmatched junction bases: 1. Germline CDR1 WSHSY, CDR2 SAAADI. The CDR3 has 14 amino acids. CDR3 coding DNA: TGCGCCAGCAGGACTAGCGGGGGGGCAGAGACCCAGTACTTC. Translation gives CASRTSGGAETQYF.

This chain joins TRBV7-3 and TRBJ2-2; TRBD1 is a possible D gene (5 bases). Germline assignment: CDR1 SGHTA and CDR2 FQGTGA. CDR3 size: 16 residues. V lost 10 bases and J 1 base, leaving 19 bases between the germline ends. CDR3 DNA: TGTGCCACTTCCCGGCAGGGCGCGCTGAACACCGGGGAGCTGTTTTTT. Its protein is CATSRQGALNTGELFF.

The chain employs TRBV27 and TRBJ1-3; D is undetermined. Trimming left V 0 bases short and J 5 bases short, with 11 bases between. CDR3 size: 15 residues. Germline V lookup: CDR1 MNHEY, CDR2 SMNVEV (reference sequence). The CDR3 DNA follows: TGTGCCAGCAGTTTATCCGGGAGCCTAAGAAACACCATATATTTT. The encoded protein is CASSLSGSLRNTIYF.

The rearrangement uses TRBV4-3 and TRBJ2-3; the match to TRBD2 covers 9 bases. Trimming removed 0 bases from V and 4 bases from J; junction bases left unmatched: 2. CDR1 is LGHNA and CDR2 is YSLEER in the germline V gene. This CDR3 has 15 amino acids. The CDR3 is CASSQERGGADTQYF. The CDR3, as DNA: TGCGCCAGCAGCCAAGAGCGGGGGGGGGCAGATACGCAGTATTTT.

This chain joins TRBV7-9 and TRBJ1-1; 7 nucleotides align to TRBD1. The J segment lost 4 bases and the V segment lost 5 bases, leaving 4 bases of the junction unmatched. The CDR3 loop spans 13 amino acids. Germline V gene sequence: CDR1 SEHNR, CDR2 FQNEAQ (reference sequence). CDR3 loop: CASSERTGTEAFF. CDR3 bases: TGTGCCAGCAGCGAAAGGACAGGCACTGAAGCTTTCTTT. Filled out from reference TRBV7-9 and TRBJ1-1, the complete variable domain reads DTGVSQNPRHKITKRGQNVTFRCDPISEHNRLYWYRQTLGQGPEFLTYFQNEAQLEKSRLLSDRFSAERPKGSFSTLEIQRTEQGDSAMYLCASSERTGTEAFFGQGTRLTVV.

The chain has TRBV5-1 and TRBJ1-5, with D possibly matching TRBD1 (5 bases). Trimming shortened V by 0 bases and J by 7 bases, and 11 bases separated the two germline ends. The CDR3 totals 14 residues. The germline V gene encodes CDR1 SGHRS and CDR2 YFSETQ. CDR3 in DNA: TGCGCCAGCAGCTTGGCTCAAAGGGGACAGCCCCAGCATTTT. It encodes CASSLAQRGQPQHF.

V usage is TRBV19 and J usage is TRBJ1-1, with 7 bases identical to TRBD1. Trimming removed 5 bases from V and 1 base from J; junction bases left unmatched: 7. The CDR3 has 15 residues. Germline V gene sequence: CDR1 LNHDA, CDR2 SQIVND (reference sequence). CDR3 sequence reads: CASSLKGARNTEAFF. The CDR3 DNA is TGTGCCAGTAGTCTCAAGGGGGCAAGGAACACTGAAGCTTTCTTT.

This rearrangement joins TRBV4-3 to TRBJ1-1, with 9 bases lining up with TRBD1. The CDR3 has 15 residues. Unmatched junction bases numbered 0, after V lost 0 bases and J lost 1 base. Looked up from germline, CDR1 is LGHNA and CDR2 is YSLEER. The CDR3 reads CASSQEGQGNTEAFF. For the CDR3, the DNA is TGCGCCAGCAGCCAAGAGGGACAGGGGAACACTGAAGCTTTCTTT.

The V and J genes are TRBV14 and TRBJ1-6, with unresolved D. CDR1 is SGHDN and CDR2 is FVKESK in the germline V gene. Trimming left V 5 bases short and J 1 base short, with 15 bases between. The CDR3 has 17 residues. The CDR3 nucleotides read TGTGCCAGCAGCTCTTACCGAGCGGGATCCTATAATTCACCCCTCCACTTT. Protein product: CASSSYRAGSYNSPLHF.

This chain joins TRBV5-1 and TRBJ2-3, with TRBD1 matching over 9 bases. With V trimmed by 2 bases and J by 3 bases, 4 bases remained unmatched. CDR3 length equals 15 residues. Germline values: CDR1 SGHRS, CDR2 YFSETQ. CDR3 nucleotide sequence: TGCGCCAGCAGCTTCGCCGGGACAGGGACAGATACGCAGTATTTT. Its protein is CASSFAGTGTDTQYF.

V and J are TRBV6-2 or TRBV6-3 and TRBJ2-7; 8 nucleotides align to TRBD2. CDR3 length equals 19 residues. V was pared by 1 base and J by 4 bases, with 18 bases of the junction left unmatched. The germline gives CDR1 MNHEY, CDR2 SVGEGT. The CDR3 spells CASSYLNRGGQVRNYEQYF. CDR3 DNA sequence: TGTGCCAGCAGTTACTTGAACCGGGGGGGACAAGTCCGAAATTACGAGCAGTACTTC.

This rearrangement joins TRBV18 to TRBJ1-1, with D tentatively TRBD1 (5 bases). Trimming left V 3 bases short and J 1 base short, with 9 bases between. In germline, CDR1 is KGHSH, CDR2 LQKENI. This CDR3 is 14 amino acids long. This chain's CDR3 is CASSPVGANTEAFF. CDR3 bases: TGTGCCAGCTCACCGGTAGGGGCGAACACTGAAGCTTTCTTT.

This chain joins TRBV10-2 and TRBJ1-2, with 9 bases that match TRBD1. The germline gives CDR1 WSHSY, CDR2 SAAADI. V lost 6 bases to trimming and J lost 2 bases; unmatched junction nucleotides: 1. This CDR3 spans 13 amino acids. The CDR3 DNA follows: TGCGCCAGCAGCGGACAGGGGAACTATGGCTACACCTTC. Its protein product is CASSGQGNYGYTF.

This chain links TRBV5-1 with TRBJ2-7; 7 bases are shared with TRBD2. In germline, CDR1 is SGHRS, CDR2 YFSETQ. V shed 0 bases and J 7 bases; nucleotides not matched to a gene: 13. This CDR3 is built from 16 residues. CDR3 residues: CASSLAGASGLSEQYF. The CDR3 DNA reads as TGCGCCAGCAGCTTGGCCGGGGCTAGCGGTTTGTCTGAGCAGTACTTC.

V is TRBV7-9 and J is TRBJ1-3, with 9 nucleotides matching TRBD1. CDR1 and CDR2 (germline): SEHNR, FQNEAQ (reference sequence). V was pared by 6 bases and J by 8 bases, with 8 bases of the junction left unmatched. This CDR3 is built from 14 residues. The CDR3, as DNA: TGTGCCAGCAGATTGGGACAGGGTGCGGACACCATATATTTT. The encoded protein is CASRLGQGADTIYF.

The count of this clone is one. The chain couples TRBV6-5 to TRBJ1-5; D gene uncertain. Per the germline V gene, CDR1 is MNHEY and CDR2 is SVGAGI. Trimming left V 6 bases short and J 3 bases short, with 15 bases between. This CDR3 has 15 residues. This CDR3 reads CASRSPGVSNQPQHF. The CDR3 DNA is TGTGCCAGCAGGTCCCCGGGAGTCTCCAATCAGCCCCAGCATTTT.

This rearrangement joins TRBV7-6 to TRBJ2-1; D remains ambiguous. V gave up 5 bases and J gave up 5 bases, with 19 bases separating them. Germline CDR1 is SGHVS and CDR2 is FNYEAQ. This CDR3 comprises 16 residues. CDR3 in DNA: TGTGCCAGCAGCATCGGTATCACGGGTCCTAACAATGAGCAGTTCTTC. As protein: CASSIGITGPNNEQFF.

The V call is TRBV2, the J call TRBJ2-7; possibly TRBD1 for D (5 bases). CDR3 length: 15 residues. In germline, CDR1 is SNHLY, CDR2 FYNNEI. V lost 6 bases and J 7 bases, leaving 22 bases between the germline ends. In DNA form, the CDR3 reads TGTGCCAGCAGCCTCAGTCCCAGGGTGAATGAAGAGCAGTACTTC. Encoded protein: CASSLSPRVNEEQYF.

The chain uses TRBV13 and TRBJ2-7, with D unresolved. Germline values: CDR1 PRHDT, CDR2 FYEKMQ (reference sequence). The CDR3 consists of 12 residues. V lost 2 bases, J lost 7 bases, and 9 bases lay in between. CDR3 amino acids: CASSLLDREQYF. CDR3 nucleotide sequence: TGTGCCAGCAGCTTACTAGACCGGGAGCAGTACTTC. The full variable domain, its missing parts supplied by reference TRBV13 and TRBJ2-7, is AAGVIQSPRHLIKEKRETATLKCYPIPRHDTVYWYQQGPGQDPQFLISFYEKMQSDKGSIPDRFSAQQFSDYHSELNMSSLELGDSALYFCASSLLDREQYFGPGTRLTVT.

V gene TRBV9 combines with J gene TRBJ2-3; D is possibly TRBD2 (5 bases). Deletions cut 4 bases from V and 4 bases from J, with 16 bases between. CDR3 length equals 15 residues. The V gene's germline CDR1 is SGDLS and CDR2 YYNGEE. The CDR3 DNA reads as TGTGCCAGCAGCCCCGAATCGACTACAGCAGATACGCAGTATTTT. Encoded protein: CASSPESTTADTQYF.

This clone was picked up a small number of times. This chain joins TRBV5-1 and TRBJ2-1; tentatively, D is TRBD2 (5 bases). CDR3 size: 15 residues. V shed 6 bases and J shed 0 bases, with 13 bases lying between them. Germline assignment: CDR1 SGHRS and CDR2 YFSETQ. The CDR3 DNA follows: TGCGCCAGCAACCCCCGGGGAAGCTCCTACAATGAGCAGTTCTTC. Translating it yields CASNPRGSSYNEQFF.

The gene calls are TRBV6-5 and TRBJ1-5; D is undetermined. Trimming left V 6 bases short and J 0 bases short, with 12 bases between. The CDR3 has 15 amino acids. Germline-derived CDR1 and CDR2 are MNHEY and SVGAGI. CDR3 region: CASRPQLYSNQPQHF. For the CDR3, the DNA is TGTGCCAGCAGGCCACAGTTGTATAGCAATCAGCCCCAGCATTTT.

This chain links TRBV5-1 with TRBJ2-7; TRBD2 matches 8 bases. CDR1 is SGHRS, CDR2 YFSETQ, per germline. The V segment lost 4 bases and the J segment 7 bases; nucleotides outside the gene matches: 13. This CDR3 is 15 amino acids long. The CDR3 DNA is TGCGCCAGCAGCCCGGCGGGAGGTCAGTATGAGGAGCAGTACTTC. The encoded protein is CASSPAGGQYEEQYF.

This clone was seen only a few times. This chain joins TRBV16 and TRBJ1-2; TRBD1 matches 8 bases. J gave up 3 bases and V 0 bases, and 9 bases lay outside the gene matches. Germline CDR1 KGHSY, CDR2 FQNENV. CDR3 length: 17 residues. CDR3 protein: CASSQSPSTGADYGYTF. As DNA, the CDR3 is TGTGCCAGCAGCCAATCGCCCTCGACAGGGGCGGACTATGGCTACACCTTC.

V gene TRBV18 combines with J gene TRBJ1-1; D unclear. The CDR3 consists of 14 residues. V shed 1 base and J shed 1 base, with 7 bases lying between them. Germline V gives CDR1 KGHSH, CDR2 LQKENI. The DNA for the CDR3 is TGTGCCAGCTCACCACGGCAGGCGAACACTGAAGCTTTCTTT. The encoded protein is CASSPRQANTEAFF.

This rearrangement joins TRBV5-8 to TRBJ2-1, with a tentative D call TRBD2 (5 bases). The germline V gene has CDR1 SGHTS and CDR2 YDEGEE. Trimming took off 4 bases at V and 5 bases at J, with 16 bases between the two ends. The CDR3 covers 15 residues. CDR3 sequence: CASSQTSAANNEQFF. Written as DNA, the CDR3 is TGTGCCAGCAGCCAGACCTCAGCGGCGAACAATGAGCAGTTCTTC.